The next 28 T cell receptor beta chains were all read from a single sample in a study of metastatic and nonmetastatic thyroid tumors. None of the patients had undergone any treatment ahead of thyroid surgery. TCRdb reanalyzed the PCR reads via MiXCR. The repertoire holds under 60,000 clones, with around 20% as singletons. The specimen sequenced was blood. The receptors stem from a male donor with papillary thyroid cancer or a benign thyroid nodule (not recorded which). Some clones in this sample may be carry-over from other donors' samples.

This clone came up many times. The CDR3, as DNA: TGTGCCAGCAGCACGACGACAGGGGGCTGGGGTGATACGCAGTATTTT. Translation gives CASSTTTGGWGDTQYF. The chain uses TRBV5-5 and TRBJ2-3; the match to TRBD1 covers 10 bases. The CDR3 is 16 residues long. The germline CDR1 and CDR2 sequences are SGHKS and YYEKEE (reference sequence). The trim removed 4 bases at V and 6 bases at J, leaving 11 bases unmatched. Combining the CDR3 with reference TRBV5-5 and TRBJ2-3 gives the whole variable domain DAGVTQSPTHLIKTRGQQVTLRCSPISGHKSVSWYQQVLGQGPQFIFQYYEKEERGRGNFPDRFSARQFPNYSSELNVNALLLGDSALYLCASSTTTGGWGDTQYFGPGTRLTVL.

The J gene is TRBJ2-1, the V gene TRBV20-1; D gene unclear. V was clipped by 3 bases and J by 9 bases, with 12 bases between them. The V gene's germline CDR1 is DFQATT and CDR2 SNEGSKA (reference sequence). This CDR3 comprises 12 residues. The CDR3 DNA sequence: TGCAGTGCTAGGGACGTAAAGGGTGAGCAGTTCTTC. Residues: CSARDVKGEQFF.

This clone came up many times. The chain employs TRBV10-1 and TRBJ2-3, with 8 bases that match TRBD1. The germline CDR1 and CDR2 sequences are WNHNN and SYGVQD (reference sequence). The ends lost 3 bases at V and 5 bases at J; junction bases unmatched: 4. The CDR3 runs to 14 residues. CDR3 region: CASSERQGIDTQYF. The DNA for the CDR3 is TGCGCCAGCAGTGAACGACAGGGGATAGATACGCAGTATTTT.

V gene TRBV7-9 combines with J gene TRBJ1-2, with 9 bases that match TRBD1. CDR1 SEHNR and CDR2 FQNEAQ come from the germline V gene (reference sequence). The CDR3 length is 15 residues. V lost 4 bases and J lost 5; bases outside the gene matches: 8. CDR3 protein: CASSSRDRDPYGYTF. The CDR3 DNA reads as TGTGCCAGCAGCTCCCGGGACAGGGACCCGTATGGCTACACCTTC.

This clone was recorded at least ten times. This sequence joins TRBV6-2 or TRBV6-3 and TRBJ2-5; 9 positions agree with TRBD2. The CDR3 covers 16 residues. The trim removed 4 bases at V and 5 bases at J, leaving 11 bases unmatched. From germline, CDR1 is MNHEY and CDR2 SVGEGT. CDR3 in DNA: TGTGCCAGCAGTTTTTGGCGGGAGGGACCATCGGAGACCCAGTACTTC. It encodes CASSFWREGPSETQYF.

This sequence joins TRBV20-1 and TRBJ2-2, with 8 nucleotides matching TRBD2. This CDR3 is 17 amino acids long. The V gene end was trimmed by 0 bases and the J gene end by 3 bases; junction bases not matched to a gene: 9. CDR1 is DFQATT, CDR2 SNEGSKA, per germline (reference sequence). The CDR3 DNA reads as TGCAGTGCTAGAGATCCCCGGGGGGGCCTAGACACCGGGGAGCTGTTTTTT. Translated: CSARDPRGGLDTGELFF.

This clone was detected many times. V is TRBV20-1 and J is TRBJ2-7, with D perhaps TRBD2 (6 bases). Germline V gene lookup returns CDR1 DFQATT and CDR2 SNEGSKA (reference sequence). V was trimmed by 6 bases and J by 0 bases, leaving 15 bases between them. The CDR3 extends over 14 amino acids. CDR3 sequence: CSAVRLDLSYEQYF. CDR3 DNA sequence: TGCAGTGCGGTGAGACTAGACCTCTCCTACGAGCAGTACTTC.

Only a few counts were recorded for this clone. A junction boundary mismatches the germline segment, possibly from a read error. V gene TRBV15 combines with J gene TRBJ2-3; TRBD2 matches at 9 bases. The CDR3 consists of 17 residues. Germline V gene sequence: CDR1 LNHNV, CDR2 YYDKDF (reference sequence). CDR3: CATIRARTSANRGTQYF. DNA for the CDR3: TGTGCCACCATCAGAGCCAGGACTAGCGCGAACAGGGGTACGCAGTATTTT.

This clone was seen a few times. A junction boundary mismatches the germline segment, possibly from a read error. V usage is TRBV6-1 and J usage is TRBJ2-2; tentatively, D is TRBD1 (7 bases). In germline, CDR1 is MNHNS, CDR2 SASEGT. CDR3 length: 15 amino acids. This CDR3 reads CASSEIQGGPGELVF. The CDR3 DNA is TGTGCCAGCAGTGAGATTCAGGGGGGCCCCGGGGAGCTGGTTTTT.

This clone was recorded many times. V is TRBV6-5 and J is TRBJ1-5; 7 bases line up with TRBD1. V gave up 0 bases and J gave up 1 base; unmatched junction bases: 3. CDR3 length: 16 amino acids. Germline V lookup: CDR1 MNHEY, CDR2 SVGAGI. The CDR3 reads CASSYSRGGSNQPQHF. DNA of the CDR3: TGTGCCAGCAGTTACTCCAGGGGGGGGAGCAATCAGCCCCAGCATTTT.

This clone was seen ten or more times. The J gene is TRBJ2-7, the V gene TRBV5-6; D remains unclear. V lost 3 bases and J lost 2, with 12 bases in between. The CDR3 loop spans 14 amino acids. The germline V gene has CDR1 SGHDT and CDR2 YYEEEE. CDR3 bases: TGTGCCAGCAGCTCCGTAAGTGGGGCCTACGAGCAGTACTTC. It yields the protein CASSSVSGAYEQYF.

At least ten counts were recorded for this clone. The rearrangement uses TRBV5-1 and TRBJ2-5; D remains unclear. Germline CDR1 SGHRS, CDR2 YFSETQ. The V end lost 4 bases, the J end lost 0 bases, and 7 bases lay between the germline ends. This CDR3 is 13 amino acids long. CDR3 coding DNA: TGCGCCAGCAGCCTCCCCCACCAAGAGACCCAGTACTTC. Its translation: CASSLPHQETQYF.

This chain links TRBV11-2 with TRBJ2-1, with 14 bases matching TRBD2. This CDR3 spans 16 amino acids. Germline CDR1 and CDR2: SGHAT and FQNNGV. V was pared by 5 bases and J by 6 bases, with 6 bases of the junction left unmatched. The CDR3 protein is CASSEEGLAGVNEQFF. The CDR3 DNA reads TGTGCCAGCAGCGAAGAGGGACTAGCGGGAGTCAATGAGCAGTTCTTC.

This clone has at least ten counts. The rearrangement uses TRBV5-1 and TRBJ2-2, with TRBD2 matching over 8 bases. This CDR3 has 15 amino acids. V lost 5 bases, J lost 5 bases, and 8 bases stayed unmatched. CDR1 is SGHRS, CDR2 YFSETQ, per germline. CDR3 residues: CASRSRGGDTGELFF. The CDR3 bases are TGCGCCAGCAGGAGTCGGGGGGGCGATACCGGGGAGCTGTTTTTT.

The chain carries TRBV29-1 and TRBJ2-7; 14 bases are a match to TRBD2. V lost 7 bases, J lost 6 bases, and 8 bases stayed unmatched. The length of the CDR3 is 14 residues. Germline-derived CDR1 and CDR2 are SQVTM and ANQGSEA. CDR3 DNA: TGCAGCGCCCGTGGGACTAGCGGGAGTGGCGAGCAGTACTTC. Translating it yields CSARGTSGSGEQYF.

The genes are TRBV30 and TRBJ1-2; 9 nucleotides match TRBD1. Germline CDR1 is GTSNPN and CDR2 is SVGIG (reference sequence). The CDR3 runs to 13 residues. With 7 bases clipped from V and 6 bases from J, the junction kept 9 bases outside the gene matches. The CDR3 protein is CAFDPGQGHGYTF. CDR3 nucleotide sequence: TGTGCCTTCGATCCGGGACAGGGACATGGCTACACCTTC. The whole variable domain, remainder taken from reference TRBV30 and TRBJ1-2, is SQTIHQWPATLVQPVGSPLSLECTVEGTSNPNLYWYRQAAGRGLQLLFYSVGIGQISSEVPQNLSASRPQDRQFILSSKKLLLSDSGFYLCAFDPGQGHGYTFGSGTRLTVV.

This clone was seen at least ten times. The rearrangement uses TRBV9 and TRBJ2-1, with TRBD1 identical over 7 bases. Trimming cost V 4 bases and J 3 bases; bases outside gene matches: 10. The germline V gene has CDR1 SGDLS and CDR2 YYNGEE. The length of the CDR3 is 16 residues. The CDR3 sequence: CASSLIARGHYNEQFF. The CDR3, as DNA: TGTGCCAGCAGCCTAATCGCGAGGGGGCACTACAATGAGCAGTTCTTC.

As concerns this clone: At one end, the junction sequence differs from germline, possibly due to a read error. This chain links TRBV7-2 with TRBJ2-7; D might be TRBD1 (6 bases). CDR1 is SGHTA and CDR2 is FQGNSA in the germline V gene. This CDR3 has 15 amino acids. The CDR3 spells CASSLVGDIDYEQYF. The DNA for the CDR3 is TGTGCCAGCAGCTTAGTCGGGGACATTGACTACGAGCAGTACTTT.

This chain joins TRBV28 and TRBJ2-7, with TRBD1 identical over 7 bases. V gave up 0 bases and J gave up 4 bases; unmatched junction bases: 3. In germline, CDR1 is MDHEN, CDR2 SYDVKM. CDR3 length: 14 residues. As DNA, the CDR3 is TGTGCCAGCAGTTTATGGGGACAGCTTTACGAGCAGTACTTC. Translated, it gives CASSLWGQLYEQYF.

Many counts were recorded for this clone. This chain connects TRBV6-1 to TRBJ1-5; no definite D call. V was trimmed by 1 base and J by 4 bases, leaving 14 bases between them. Per the germline V gene, CDR1 is MNHNS and CDR2 is SASEGT. This CDR3 has 16 residues. The CDR3 spells CASSEGVGRENQPQHF. The DNA of the CDR3 is TGTGCCAGCAGTGAAGGCGTGGGGAGGGAGAATCAGCCCCAGCATTTT.

This clone was picked up many times. The rearrangement links TRBV24-1 to TRBJ2-7, with 8 bases aligning to TRBD1. Trimming cost V 2 bases and J 3 bases; bases outside gene matches: 5. Germline V gene lookup returns CDR1 KGHDR and CDR2 SFDVKD. The length of the CDR3 is 15 residues. The CDR3 protein is CATSDSATGDYEQYF. CDR3 sequence (DNA): TGTGCCACCAGTGATTCCGCGACAGGGGACTACGAGCAGTACTTC.

This clone has ten or more counts. This chain links TRBV6-1 with TRBJ2-5; 7 positions match TRBD1. The CDR3 contains 14 residues. Germline values: CDR1 MNHNS, CDR2 SASEGT. Germline trimming cut 6 bases from V and 2 bases from J; bases unmatched to any gene: 6. CDR3 DNA sequence: TGTGCCAGCAGGCCGGGACAGCCACAAGAGACCCAGTACTTC. Encoded protein: CASRPGQPQETQYF.

The chain recombines TRBV5-1 with TRBJ2-7; D is perhaps TRBD2 (6 bases). Germline V gene lookup returns CDR1 SGHRS and CDR2 YFSETQ. V lost 4 bases and J 2 bases, leaving 13 bases between the germline ends. The length of the CDR3 is 14 residues. CDR3: CASSNRDLAYEQYF. CDR3 bases: TGCGCCAGCAGCAACCGGGACTTGGCCTACGAGCAGTACTTC.

This clone has a count of ten or more. The rearrangement joins TRBV7-2 to TRBJ2-5; 7 nucleotides line up with TRBD1. This CDR3 comprises 14 residues. Per germline, CDR1 SGHTA and CDR2 FQGNSA. Unmatched junction bases numbered 8, after V lost 5 bases and J lost 5 bases. CDR3 DNA sequence: TGTGCCAGCAGCCCCCGCCCCAGGGGGGAGACCCAGTACTTC. This encodes CASSPRPRGETQYF.

The V gene is TRBV19, the J gene TRBJ1-5, with TRBD1 identical over 7 bases. The V and J ends lost 4 bases and 4 bases, in that order; junction bases with no gene match: 10. CDR1 and CDR2 (germline): LNHDA, SQIVND (reference sequence). The CDR3 has 16 amino acids. CDR3 nucleotides: TGTGCCAGTAGTACGATAGACAGGGATTCGAATCAGCCCCAGCATTTT. Residues: CASSTIDRDSNQPQHF.

This clone was observed many times. The chain is built from TRBV2 and TRBJ1-5; no clear D. Germline CDR1 and CDR2: SNHLY and FYNNEI. Trimming shortened V by 6 bases and J by 3 bases, and 18 bases separated the two germline ends. The CDR3 runs 16 residues. For the CDR3, the DNA is TGTGCCAGCAGCTCACGCTCTTCGGGCTACAATCAGCCCCAGCATTTT. Its protein is CASSSRSSGYNQPQHF.

This clone was recorded at least ten times. The V call is TRBV30, the J call TRBJ2-5; D gene unclear. V lost 2 bases and J 5 bases, leaving 9 bases between the germline ends. Germline CDR1 and CDR2: GTSNPN and SVGIG (reference sequence). This CDR3 contains 12 residues. The CDR3 region has the DNA TGTGCCTGGAGTATCGAAGGGGAGACCCAGTACTTC. Its protein is CAWSIEGETQYF.

This clone occurred many times. Other DNA sequences in the sample encode the same CDR3. The chain has TRBV20-1 and TRBJ2-5; maybe TRBD2 (5 bases). Germline V CDR1 and CDR2: DFQATT, SNEGSKA (reference sequence). The CDR3 extends over 12 amino acids. CDR3 DNA: TGCAGCGCAAGCGGAAACCAAGAGACCCAGTACTTC. Amino acids: CSASGNQETQYF.